These 12 T cell receptor beta chains originate from one sample sequenced in a study of blood T cell repertoires in COVID-19. Data came from immunoSEQ multiplex PCR; TCRdb stores just in-frame clones and leaves some out. The table lists roughly 500,000 clones, 85% to 90% of them singletons. The material sequenced was PBMCs or T cells enriched from blood (not recorded which). The receptors were gathered from a woman in her thirties or forties who had recovered from COVID-19.

V and J are TRBV4-2 and TRBJ1-5, with no clear D. Trimming shortened V by 0 bases and J by 4 bases, and 10 bases separated the two germline ends. This CDR3 contains 15 residues. The germline gives CDR1 LGHNA, CDR2 YNFKEQ. CDR3 in amino acids: CASSQERAGNQPQHF. The CDR3, as DNA: TGTGCCAGCAGCCAAGAAAGAGCCGGGAATCAGCCCCAGCATTTT.

The rearrangement links TRBV5-1 to TRBJ2-1, with 8 bases fitting TRBD1. From germline, CDR1 is SGHRS and CDR2 YFSETQ. V lost 8 bases, J lost 7 bases, and 8 bases stayed unmatched. The CDR3 is 13 residues long. The CDR3 spells CARTGDFRNEQFF. In DNA, the CDR3 is TGCGCCAGGACAGGGGACTTTCGTAATGAGCAGTTCTTC.

The chain couples TRBV27 to TRBJ2-7; 10 nucleotides align to TRBD2. The CDR3 is made up of 15 amino acids. V shed 6 bases, J shed 5 bases, and the junction held 10 bases outside the gene matches. In germline, CDR1 is MNHEY, CDR2 SMNVEV (reference sequence). CDR3 coding DNA: TGTGCCAGCAGAAGCGGCGGGACTAGCGCCCACGAGCAGTACTTC. Protein sequence: CASRSGGTSAHEQYF.

The V gene is TRBV6-2 or TRBV6-3, the J gene TRBJ1-1; a weak D match, TRBD1 (5 bases). The germline CDR1 and CDR2 sequences are MNHEY and SVGEGT. Trimming pared 5 bases from V and 0 bases from J, leaving 16 bases between. This CDR3 has 16 amino acids. Here the CDR3 reads CASSGWTLRMNTEAFF. The CDR3, as DNA: TGTGCCAGCAGTGGTTGGACACTCCGAATGAACACTGAAGCTTTCTTT.

The chain combines TRBV18 with TRBJ2-5; the D is unclear. The germline gives CDR1 KGHSH, CDR2 LQKENI. The CDR3 runs to 13 residues. The germline V and J ends were trimmed by 2 bases and 0 bases, with 4 bases remaining between them. The CDR3 loop is CASSPEYQETQYF. The CDR3 region has the DNA TGTGCCAGCTCACCAGAGTACCAAGAGACCCAGTACTTC.

The V gene is TRBV24-1, the J gene TRBJ1-6; 9 bases are a match to TRBD1. Germline values: CDR1 KGHDR, CDR2 SFDVKD. The CDR3 is 14 amino acids. The trim removed 6 bases at V and 9 bases at J, leaving 5 bases unmatched. The CDR3 DNA sequence: TGTGCCACCAGTTCGGGACAGGGTAGTTCACCCCTCCACTTT. The encoded protein is CATSSGQGSSPLHF.

This clone was found once. V gene TRBV10-3 combines with J gene TRBJ2-3, with 7 bases that match TRBD2. The CDR3 is made up of 13 amino acids. The V segment lost 6 bases and the J segment 3 bases; nucleotides outside the gene matches: 3. Germline CDR1 ENHRY, CDR2 SYGVKD. Written as DNA, the CDR3 is TGTGCCATCAGGGGCGGGAGTACAGATACGCAGTATTTT. Translation gives CAIRGGSTDTQYF.

The chain's CDR3 is CASSLGQPRLGDTQYF. The CDR3 DNA reads as TGTGCCAGCAGCTTAGGTCAGCCCAGACTCGGGGATACGCAGTATTTT. V usage is TRBV7-9 and J usage is TRBJ2-3; no firm D call. CDR1 is SEHNR, CDR2 FQNEAQ, per germline (reference sequence). The length of the CDR3 is 16 residues. The V gene lost 1 base and the J gene lost 6 bases, with 17 bases spanning the gap.

The chain combines TRBV15 with TRBJ2-2; possible D gene TRBD2, 5 bases. Germline loops: CDR1 LNHNV, CDR2 YYDKDF (reference sequence). Trimming stripped 4 bases from V and 4 bases from J, with 13 bases between. This CDR3 has 15 amino acids. The CDR3 DNA follows: TGTGCCACCAGCAAGCGGCGGGTGGGCACCGGGGAGCTGTTTTTT. It yields the protein CATSKRRVGTGELFF.

The chain combines TRBV15 with TRBJ2-1; 12 bases are shared with TRBD2. Germline V gene data show CDR1 as LNHNV and CDR2 as YYDKDF (reference sequence). Trimming took 0 bases from V and 7 from J; bases not matched to a gene: 4. The CDR3 has 16 amino acids. The DNA for the CDR3 is TGTGCCACCAGCAGAGATGCTAGCGGGAGGGGGAATGAGCAGTTCTTC. It translates to CATSRDASGRGNEQFF.

The chain is built from TRBV18 and TRBJ2-1; TRBD1 aligns across 8 bases. The CDR3 runs 16 residues. Germline V CDR1 and CDR2: KGHSH, LQKENI. Trimming took 2 bases from V and 4 from J; bases not matched to a gene: 7. The CDR3 loop is CASSPNGQGTYNEQFF. CDR3 coding DNA: TGTGCCAGCTCACCAAACGGACAGGGCACTTACAATGAGCAGTTCTTC.

As concerns this clone: The sample holds other DNA sequences that translate to the same CDR3. This chain uses TRBV28 with TRBJ1-5; unclear D gene. Germline loops: CDR1 MDHEN, CDR2 SYDVKM. Trimming removed 3 bases at V and 6 bases at J, with 6 bases between. This CDR3 region has 12 residues. The CDR3 sequence: CASSLTGQPQHF. CDR3 nucleotide sequence: TGTGCCAGCAGTTTGACTGGTCAGCCCCAGCATTTT.